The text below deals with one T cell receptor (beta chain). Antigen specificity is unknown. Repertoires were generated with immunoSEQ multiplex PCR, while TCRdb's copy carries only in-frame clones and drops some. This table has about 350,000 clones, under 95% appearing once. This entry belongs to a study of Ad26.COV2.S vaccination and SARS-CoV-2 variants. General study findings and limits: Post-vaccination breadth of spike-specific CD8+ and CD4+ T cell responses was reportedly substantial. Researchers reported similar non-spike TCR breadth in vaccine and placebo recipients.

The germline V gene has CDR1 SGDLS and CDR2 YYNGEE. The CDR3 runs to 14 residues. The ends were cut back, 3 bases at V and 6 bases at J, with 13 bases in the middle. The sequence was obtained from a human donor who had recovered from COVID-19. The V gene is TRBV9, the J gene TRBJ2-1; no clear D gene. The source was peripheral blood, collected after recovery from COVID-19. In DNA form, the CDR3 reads TGTGCCAGCAGCGGTCCTCAACAGACCAATGAGCAGTTCTTC. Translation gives CASSGPQQTNEQFF.